Listed below are T cell receptor beta chains from one sample, sequenced in a study of cytomegalovirus exposure and HLA in healthy donors. Clones were sequenced by immunoSEQ multiplex PCR, and TCRdb holds only the in-frame ones, with some missing. In the table there are some 130,000 clones, around 72% of which are singletons. Sequenced material: PBMCs. The source is a man between 50 and 59 years old in good health and CMV-seropositive. The conserved cysteine and the conserved F or W are not part of the CDR3 here. Each record gives: J gene, V gene, CDR3 protein.

J gene: TRBJ1-5; V gene: TRBV10-2; CDR3 protein: ASSELGVSNQPQH
J gene: TRBJ2-7; V gene: TRBV29-1; CDR3 protein: SVVTAGEQY
J gene: TRBJ2-1; V gene: TRBV18; CDR3 protein: ASSPQLAGGQDEQF
J gene: TRBJ2-7; V gene: TRBV11-3; CDR3 protein: ASSLGRASYEQY
J gene: TRBJ1-1; V gene: TRBV18; CDR3 protein: ASSPNRDATEAF
J gene: TRBJ1-4; V gene: TRBV7-9; CDR3 protein: ASSLTGGREKLF
J gene: TRBJ1-1; V gene: TRBV10-3; CDR3 protein: ATRRENTEAF
J gene: TRBJ1-2; V gene: TRBV5-6; CDR3 protein: ASSYLGTENGYT
J gene: TRBJ2-7; V gene: TRBV4-1; CDR3 protein: ASSQGSRSSYEQY
J gene: TRBJ1-2; V gene: TRBV4-3; CDR3 protein: ASSQEQVRGLFFGYT
J gene: TRBJ2-5; V gene: TRBV6-5; CDR3 protein: ASSYSTGGETQY
J gene: TRBJ2-1; V gene: TRBV25-1; CDR3 protein: ASSPQAGVMNEQF
J gene: TRBJ1-2; V gene: TRBV6-5; CDR3 protein: ASSYSKGSHGYT
J gene: TRBJ1-1; V gene: TRBV27; CDR3 protein: ASSLIGSNTEAF
J gene: TRBJ1-2; V gene: TRBV11-2; CDR3 protein: ASSLDLGAGYYGYT
J gene: TRBJ2-5; V gene: TRBV10-3; CDR3 protein: AISPGGETQY
J gene: TRBJ2-1; V gene: TRBV11-2; CDR3 protein: ASSGHRVSSYNEQF
J gene: TRBJ2-2; V gene: TRBV7-9; CDR3 protein: ASSLLQQESTGELF
J gene: TRBJ2-5; V gene: TRBV5-1; CDR3 protein: ASSLSGTSQETQY
J gene: TRBJ2-7; V gene: TRBV4-2; CDR3 protein: ASSQRAGHSYEQY
J gene: TRBJ2-7; V gene: TRBV7-8; CDR3 protein: ASSPPGQTYEQY
J gene: TRBJ2-1; V gene: TRBV5-4; CDR3 protein: ASSIGNRGASYNEQF
J gene: TRBJ2-7; V gene: TRBV25-1; CDR3 protein: ASSDQGLAHYEQY
J gene: TRBJ2-1; V gene: TRBV11-2; CDR3 protein: ASSLVAGLTYNEQF
J gene: TRBJ2-5; V gene: TRBV6-6; CDR3 protein: ASRRGQGSETQY
J gene: TRBJ1-1; V gene: TRBV4-1; CDR3 protein: ASSQSQGAAEAF
J gene: NA; V gene: TRBV13; CDR3 protein: ASSSNRDYLPEQY
J gene: TRBJ1-2; V gene: TRBV27; CDR3 protein: ASSLDTRYGYT
J gene: TRBJ1-6; V gene: TRBV7-6; CDR3 protein: ASSLGAQRNSPLH
J gene: TRBJ2-1; V gene: TRBV11-3; CDR3 protein: ASSPSGLARNEQF
J gene: TRBJ1-1; V gene: TRBV18; CDR3 protein: ASSPQAGDAEAF
J gene: TRBJ2-5; V gene: TRBV7-9; CDR3 protein: ASSPLVGGETQY
J gene: TRBJ2-7; V gene: TRBV25-1; CDR3 protein: ASRPGHGEQY
J gene: TRBJ2-3; V gene: TRBV4-1; CDR3 protein: ASSQTSGGGLSTDTQY
J gene: TRBJ2-5; V gene: TRBV4-2; CDR3 protein: ASSQVGTPPETQY
J gene: TRBJ1-2; V gene: TRBV18; CDR3 protein: ASSPDRGRTNYGYT
J gene: TRBJ2-7; V gene: TRBV7-9; CDR3 protein: ASSAGANPY
J gene: TRBJ1-6; V gene: TRBV5-5; CDR3 protein: ASSLAGGQNSPLH
J gene: TRBJ2-1; V gene: TRBV6-6; CDR3 protein: ASSLDNEQF
J gene: TRBJ1-1; V gene: TRBV11-2; CDR3 protein: ASSLDLGRAAF
J gene: TRBJ1-5; V gene: TRBV27; CDR3 protein: ASSRIGGNQPQH
J gene: TRBJ2-3; V gene: TRBV11-3; CDR3 protein: ASRGTSGSTDTQY
J gene: TRBJ1-1; V gene: TRBV11-2; CDR3 protein: ASSLQRTVNTEAF
J gene: NA; V gene: TRBV19; CDR3 protein: ASSLEISYEQY